The 28 T cell receptor beta chains below all came from one sample that was sequenced in a study of T cells in Graves' hyperthyroidism and ophthalmopathy. From RNA transcripts, TCR beta CDR3 regions were amplified. With the HTBI primer set, the TCR CDR3 went through a first round of RT-PCR. Each CDR3 protein gets one entry after TCRdb re-called the multiplex PCR reads with MiXCR. The table has 360,000 or so distinct CDR3 sequences, roughly 15% seen once. The sample consisted of blood. All receptors derive from an older woman with Graves' ophthalmopathy.

The chain couples TRBV9 to TRBJ2-1; 10 bases line up with TRBD2. Germline lookup yields CDR1 SGDLS and CDR2 YYNGEE. V dropped 1 base and J dropped 2; count of bases not matched to a gene: 6. The CDR3 is made up of 17 amino acids. The CDR3 DNA reads as TGTGCCAGCAGCGTAACTTCCAGCGGGAGGGCCTACAATGAGCAGTTCTTC. This translates into CASSVTSSGRAYNEQFF.

This clonotype showed up many times. This sequence joins TRBV11-2 and TRBJ1-2; perhaps TRBD1 as D (5 bases). CDR3 length: 13 amino acids. CDR1 is SGHAT and CDR2 is FQNNGV in the germline V gene. V was cut by 1 base and J by 8 bases, with 11 bases left in between. The CDR3 region has the DNA TGTGCCAGCAGCTTAGGGGACTGGCGGGGCTACACCTTC. This codes for CASSLGDWRGYTF.

There are many counts of this clonotype. The CDR3 nucleotides are TGTGCCAGCAGTCTTTTAAGGGGGGTAGCGGGCGAAAGGCAGTACTTC. Translation gives CASSLLRGVAGERQYF. J is TRBJ2-7 and V is TRBV6-1; possible D gene TRBD2, 7 bases. Germline CDR1 is MNHNS and CDR2 is SASEGT. This CDR3 comprises 16 residues. Trimming removed 5 bases from V and 9 bases from J, with 26 bases in between.

This clonotype was counted at least ten times. The rearrangement joins TRBV7-9 to TRBJ2-7, with D perhaps TRBD1 (5 bases). The CDR3 length is 15 residues. Trimming removed 0 bases at V and 4 bases at J, with 13 bases between. The germline CDR1 and CDR2 sequences are SEHNR and FQNEAQ (reference sequence). The CDR3 protein is CASSLAGVKNYEQYF. The CDR3 DNA reads as TGTGCCAGCAGCTTAGCAGGGGTAAAGAATTACGAGCAGTACTTC.

This clonotype was observed at least ten times. The V gene is TRBV2, the J gene TRBJ2-5; D may be TRBD1 or TRBD2 (5 bases each). The germline V gene has CDR1 SNHLY and CDR2 FYNNEI. This CDR3 contains 13 residues. The CDR3 nucleotides read TGTGCTGGGGCGAGGGAGTACCAAGAGACCCAGTACTTC. The encoded protein is CAGAREYQETQYF. The full variable domain, with the rest looked up from reference TRBV2 and TRBJ2-5, is EPEVTQTPSHQVTQMGQEVILRCVPISNHLYFYWYRQILGQKVEFLVSFYNNEISEKSEIFDDQFSVERPDGSNFTLKIRSTKLEDSAMYFCAGAREYQETQYFGPGTRLLVL.

In its sample, this clonotype was seen many times. The chain uses TRBV20-1 and TRBJ2-3; D is uncertain. The CDR3 sequence is 13 residues long. Trimming shortened V by 5 bases and J by 2 bases, and 11 bases separated the two germline ends. CDR1 is DFQATT, CDR2 SNEGSKA, per germline (reference sequence). The chain's CDR3 is CSALLYHTDTQYF. In DNA form, the CDR3 reads TGCAGTGCTCTTCTATACCACACAGATACGCAGTATTTT.

In this sample, this clonotype turned up many times. This sequence joins TRBV27 and TRBJ2-7; possible D gene TRBD1, 5 bases. Per germline, CDR1 MNHEY and CDR2 SMNVEV (reference sequence). V lost 3 bases and J lost 1, with 7 bases in between. This CDR3 has 13 residues. CDR3 loop: CASSFAGSYEQYF. CDR3 coding DNA: TGTGCCAGCAGTTTCGCAGGGTCCTACGAGCAGTACTTC.

This clonotype was detected ten times or more. This sequence joins TRBV12-3 or TRBV12-4 and TRBJ2-1, with 9 bases aligning to TRBD1. This CDR3 has 14 amino acids. The junction had 9 bases not matched to a gene; V was cut back by 6 bases and J by 9 bases. In nucleotides, the CDR3 is TGTGCCAGCAGAAAGACAGGGGGATGGAGTGAGCAGTTCTTC. Translated: CASRKTGGWSEQFF.

This clonotype was detected many times. V and J are TRBV2 and TRBJ2-7; TRBD2 matches 7 bases. Per the germline V gene, CDR1 is SNHLY and CDR2 is FYNNEI. Trimming at V came to 7 bases and at J to 4 bases, leaving 10 bases not matched to a gene. This CDR3 region has 14 residues. This CDR3 is CASNGEGSFYEQYF. Here the CDR3 DNA reads TGTGCCAGCAACGGGGAGGGTTCTTTTTACGAGCAGTACTTC.

The chain combines TRBV20-1 with TRBJ1-5; D might be TRBD1 (6 bases). Germline CDR1 DFQATT, CDR2 SNEGSKA (reference sequence). The V end was cut by 4 bases, the J end by 4 bases, with 14 bases between. The CDR3 spans 14 residues. The CDR3 reads CSAKSGTQNQPQHF. For the CDR3, the DNA is TGCAGTGCTAAGTCCGGGACACAGAATCAGCCCCAGCATTTT.

On this clonotype itself: A much larger clonotype is one base distant, so this may be a read error. The V gene is TRBV24-1, the J gene TRBJ2-1; D might be TRBD2 (5 bases). CDR1 and CDR2 from the germline V gene are KGHDR and SFDVKD. The CDR3 covers 15 residues. Written as DNA, the CDR3 is TGTGCCACCAGTGAACCAACTAGTTCCTACAATGGGCAGTTCTTC. This gives the protein CATSEPTSSYNGQFF.

This clonotype was observed many times. This chain links TRBV11-2 with TRBJ1-1, with no clear D. The germline CDR1 and CDR2 sequences are SGHAT and FQNNGV. The CDR3 spans 14 residues. V was shortened by 5 bases and J by 1 base, with 11 bases between the two germline ends. In nucleotides, the CDR3 is TGTGCCAGCAGCCGACGCGTTGGGAACACTGAAGCTTTCTTT. Encoded protein: CASSRRVGNTEAFF.

This clonotype was observed at least ten times. The V call is TRBV5-5, the J call TRBJ2-7; D ambiguous. Germline CDR1 and CDR2: SGHKS and YYEKEE (reference sequence). The CDR3 has 13 residues. V was shortened by 4 bases and J by 3 bases, with 11 bases between the two germline ends. The CDR3 nucleotides read TGTGCCAGCAGCCCTGCAGGAGTCTACGAGCAGTACTTC. This gives the protein CASSPAGVYEQYF.

The chain couples TRBV29-1 to TRBJ2-1; D gene unclear. The V end lost 3 bases, the J end lost 2 bases, and 11 bases lay between the germline ends. This CDR3 region has 14 residues. Looked up from germline, CDR1 is SQVTM and CDR2 is ANQGSEA. CDR3 in DNA: TGCAGCGTTGAGAGTCGAGGACCCTACAATGAGCAGTTCTTC. This encodes CSVESRGPYNEQFF.

The rearrangement uses TRBV28 and TRBJ2-3, with TRBD1 matching over 9 bases. The CDR3 has 15 residues. Losses at the gene ends were 6 bases for V and 3 bases for J; bases not matched to a gene: 7. The germline V gene has CDR1 MDHEN and CDR2 SYDVKM. The CDR3 is CASRPTGGWTDTQYF. CDR3 coding DNA: TGTGCCAGCAGACCGACAGGGGGATGGACAGATACGCAGTATTTT.

This clonotype has a count of ten or more. The CDR3 DNA reads TGTGCCAGCTCACCAGGCGAGCGGGGGCGGCAGGATACGCAGTATTTT. Amino acids: CASSPGERGRQDTQYF. The chain recombines TRBV18 with TRBJ2-3; 8 nucleotides align to TRBD2. Germline values: CDR1 KGHSH, CDR2 LQKENI. The J segment lost 6 bases and the V segment lost 2 bases, leaving 10 bases of the junction unmatched. This CDR3 has 16 residues.

This clonotype showed up just a few times. The chain is built from TRBV20-1 and TRBJ2-3; 10 bases are a match to TRBD2. Germline CDR1 is DFQATT and CDR2 is SNEGSKA (reference sequence). The V and J ends lost 1 base and 6 bases, in that order; junction bases with no gene match: 4. The CDR3 runs 14 residues. In DNA form, the CDR3 reads TGCAGTGCTAGAGTAGCTAGCGGGAGTGATACGCAGTATTTT. It translates to CSARVASGSDTQYF.

Only a few counts were recorded for this clonotype. The chain links TRBV5-1 to TRBJ2-7; 8 bases fit TRBD1. Per the germline V gene, CDR1 is SGHRS and CDR2 is YFSETQ. The CDR3 has 15 residues. After removal of 4 bases from V and 5 bases from J, the junction contained 11 bases not matched to a gene. The CDR3 DNA is TGCGCCAGCAGCGTTACAGGGGGAGTCATCGACGAGCAGTACTTC. Protein: CASSVTGGVIDEQYF.

This clonotype was counted at least ten times. The chain joins TRBV7-2 to TRBJ2-1; no definite D call. The CDR3 is 15 amino acids. Per germline, CDR1 SGHTA and CDR2 FQGNSA. Trimming pared 2 bases from V and 2 bases from J, leaving 10 bases between. CDR3 loop: CASSLYGSPYNEQFF. In nucleotides, the CDR3 is TGTGCCAGCAGCTTATACGGCTCTCCCTACAATGAGCAGTTCTTC.

In this sample, this clonotype turned up many times. This rearrangement joins TRBV27 to TRBJ2-2, with D uncertain. V gave up 0 bases and J gave up 1 base, with 6 bases separating them. From germline, CDR1 is MNHEY and CDR2 SMNVEV (reference sequence). CDR3 length: 15 residues. Here the CDR3 DNA reads TGTGCCAGCAGTTTATCTACAAGGAACACCGGGGAGCTGTTTTTT. Residues: CASSLSTRNTGELFF.

This clonotype occurred many times. This sequence joins TRBV5-1 and TRBJ2-7; no firm D call. The germline V and J ends were trimmed by 1 base and 7 bases, with 18 bases remaining between them. In germline, CDR1 is SGHRS, CDR2 YFSETQ. CDR3 length equals 15 residues. The CDR3, as DNA: TGCGCCAGCAGCTTGTTCGGACCCCGAGTTGAGGAGCAGTACTTC. This codes for CASSLFGPRVEEQYF.

This clonotype was seen repeatedly, ten times or more. The chain uses TRBV30 and TRBJ1-2; 7 bases match TRBD1. The CDR3 runs to 14 residues. Looked up from germline, CDR1 is GTSNPN and CDR2 is SVGIG (reference sequence). The V segment lost 4 bases and the J segment 0 bases; nucleotides outside the gene matches: 5. This CDR3 is CAWTGDSPNYGYTF. Written as DNA, the CDR3 is TGTGCCTGGACCGGGGACAGCCCTAACTATGGCTACACCTTC. The full variable domain, rest sourced from reference TRBV30 and TRBJ1-2, is SQTIHQWPATLVQPVGSPLSLECTVEGTSNPNLYWYRQAAGRGLQLLFYSVGIGQISSEVPQNLSASRPQDRQFILSSKKLLLSDSGFYLCAWTGDSPNYGYTFGSGTRLTVV.

A few counts support this clonotype. The rearrangement links TRBV5-8 to TRBJ1-2, with a tentative D call TRBD1 (6 bases). The length of the CDR3 is 14 residues. The V and J ends lost 2 bases and 1 base respectively, with 9 bases between them. Germline CDR1 and CDR2: SGHTS and YDEGEE. The CDR3 nucleotides are TGTGCCAGCAGCTTAAACAGGGATAACTATGGCTACACCTTC. Encoded protein: CASSLNRDNYGYTF.

This clonotype has a handful of counts. This chain uses TRBV27 with TRBJ1-1; D is uncertain. The V end was cut by 6 bases, the J end by 8 bases, with 4 bases between. CDR3 length: 9 residues. Germline assignment: CDR1 MNHEY and CDR2 SMNVEV (reference sequence). In DNA form, the CDR3 reads TGTGCCAGCAGGATAGAAGCTTTCTTT. This sequence encodes CASRIEAFF.

This clonotype appeared many times. The chain joins TRBV20-1 to TRBJ1-2; weak D call: TRBD1 (6 bases). The CDR3 is 14 amino acids. With 2 bases removed from V and 4 bases from J, the gap between germline ends came to 14 bases. Germline V gives CDR1 DFQATT, CDR2 SNEGSKA (reference sequence). The CDR3, as DNA: TGCAGTGCTAGAAAAGGACAGCAACTCTATGGCTACACCTTC. Its protein product is CSARKGQQLYGYTF.

The rearrangement uses TRBV7-3 and TRBJ2-1; no reliable D call. Per the germline V gene, CDR1 is SGHTA and CDR2 is FQGTGA. This CDR3 contains 17 residues. Trimming shortened V by 5 bases and J by 0 bases, and 17 bases separated the two germline ends. The CDR3 coding sequence is TGTGCCAGCAGCCGCCCTAGTTCCCGCAGCTCCTACAATGAGCAGTTCTTC. This sequence encodes CASSRPSSRSSYNEQFF.

A few counts support this clonotype. The chain joins TRBV4-1 to TRBJ2-7; 10 nucleotides align to TRBD2. Looked up from germline, CDR1 is MGHRA and CDR2 is YSYEKL. With 1 base clipped from V and 7 bases from J, the junction kept 7 bases outside the gene matches. This CDR3 has 15 amino acids. The CDR3 DNA reads TGCGCCAGCAGCCAAGGGTCTCTAGCGGGAGTTGAGCAGTACTTC. Amino acids: CASSQGSLAGVEQYF.

The chain has TRBV5-1 and TRBJ2-3; D may be TRBD2 (5 bases). Germline-derived CDR1 and CDR2 are SGHRS and YFSETQ. The CDR3 length is 15 residues. Trimming pared 7 bases from V and 4 bases from J, leaving 19 bases between. Here the CDR3 DNA reads TGCGCCAGCCACGGCAGCGGAGTTGGTTCAGATACGCAGTATTTT. This translates into CASHGSGVGSDTQYF.